The text below deals with one TCR beta chain. The data are from a study of blood T cell repertoires in COVID-19. Study details: PBMCs, B-cell-depleted T cells, or T cells were the source of the cDNA or gDNA that made up the material.

Using immunoSEQ multiplex PCR, the repertoire was profiled, and TCRdb retains in-frame clones only, with some absent. The table has 190,000 or so clones, roughly 78% seen once; the top ten hold about 2.8%. The sample taken for sequencing was peripheral blood. This clonotype was sampled from an elderly woman with active or convalescent COVID-19.

CDR3 nucleotides: TGTGCCAGCAGCGTCAACCCCGCGGGGGGAACTGAAGCTTTCTTT. Its protein is CASSVNPAGGTEAFF. The genes are TRBV6-5 and TRBJ1-1, with D perhaps matching TRBD1 (5 bases). Between the trimmed V and J ends, which lost 6 bases and 5 bases, there was a span of 19 bases. The germline CDR1 and CDR2 sequences are MNHEY and SVGAGI. This CDR3 is 15 amino acids long.